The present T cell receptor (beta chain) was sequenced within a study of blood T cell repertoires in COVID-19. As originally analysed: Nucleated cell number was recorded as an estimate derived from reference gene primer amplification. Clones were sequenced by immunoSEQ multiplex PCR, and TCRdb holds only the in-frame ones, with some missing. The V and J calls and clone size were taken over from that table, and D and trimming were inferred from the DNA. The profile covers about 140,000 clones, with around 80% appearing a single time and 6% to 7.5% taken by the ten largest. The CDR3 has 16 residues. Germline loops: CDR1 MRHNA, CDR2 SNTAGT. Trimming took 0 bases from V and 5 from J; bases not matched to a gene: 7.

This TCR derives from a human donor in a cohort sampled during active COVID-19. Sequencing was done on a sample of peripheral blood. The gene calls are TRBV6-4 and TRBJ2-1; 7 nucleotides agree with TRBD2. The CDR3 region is CASSDSLGLDHNEQFF. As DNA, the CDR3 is TGTGCCAGCAGTGACTCGCTCGGACTAGACCACAATGAGCAGTTCTTC.